One sample yielded the 14 T cell receptor beta chains listed below, sequenced in a study of shared clonotypes between healthy human individuals. Profiled with immunoSEQ multiplex PCR; TCRdb holds only in-frame clones, not every one. The data show about 490,000 clones, 60% to 85% seen once. The sequenced sample was PBMCs. These receptors were taken from a middle-aged woman in good health. Some clones in this sample may be carry-over from other donors' samples.

The chain recombines TRBV7-2 with TRBJ2-2, with D uncertain. V lost 5 bases and J 5 bases, leaving 12 bases between the germline ends. Per the germline V gene, CDR1 is SGHTA and CDR2 is FQGNSA. The CDR3 consists of 14 residues. The chain's CDR3 is CASSRNLVTGELFF. For the CDR3, the DNA is TGTGCCAGCAGCAGAAATTTGGTGACCGGGGAGCTGTTTTTT. Full variable domain (remainder filled in from reference TRBV7-2 and TRBJ2-2): GAGVSQSPSNKVTEKGKDVELRCDPISGHTALYWYRQSLGQGLEFLIYFQGNSAPDKSGLPSDRFSAERTGGSVSTLTIQRTQQEDSAVYLCASSRNLVTGELFFGEGSRLTVL.

V and J are TRBV29-1 and TRBJ2-5, with D unclear. The J call may be wrong; the DNA end is better matched by TRBJ2-7. Germline-derived CDR1 and CDR2 are SQVTM and ANQGSEA. There are 14 residues in the CDR3. CDR3 in DNA: TGCAGCGTTGAGGTGGACCAGAATGCCTACGAGCAGTACTTC. This sequence encodes CSVEVDQNAYEQYF.

The CDR3 DNA reads as TGTGCCAGCAGCGACAGGTTCTTTTTTTACACCTTC. Translated: CASSDRFFFYTF. The gene calls are TRBV6-6 and TRBJ1-2; the D gene is possibly TRBD1 (6 bases). Germline values: CDR1 MNHNY, CDR2 SVGAGI (reference sequence). The CDR3 is 12 amino acids. The ends were cut back, 6 bases at V and 11 bases at J, with 16 bases in the middle.

As for this clone: The CDR3 ends on some other residue instead of the conserved phenylalanine or tryptophan, so this is likely a read error. V is TRBV29-1 and J is TRBJ1-2; no firm D call. Germline V gene data show CDR1 as SQVTM and CDR2 as ANQGSEA. V gave up 4 bases and J gave up 0 bases, with 9 bases separating them. This CDR3 comprises 13 residues. DNA of the CDR3: TGCAGCGTTGGCAGGATTCCTAACTATGGCTACACCTCC. It is translated as CSVGRIPNYGYTS.

This clone was detected only once. The chain is built from TRBV2 and TRBJ2-5; D perhaps matches TRBD2 (5 bases). The germline V gene encodes CDR1 SNHLY and CDR2 FYNNEI. The CDR3 runs to 14 residues. Between the trimmed V and J ends, which lost 3 bases and 2 bases, there was a span of 10 bases. The CDR3 protein is CASSEDLGQETQYF. Written as DNA, the CDR3 is TGTGCCAGCAGTGAGGACTTGGGACAAGAGACCCAGTACTTC.

The rearrangement links TRBV30 to TRBJ1-6; D is unclear. The length of the CDR3 is 13 residues. The V end was cut by 3 bases, the J end by 5 bases, with 8 bases between. Germline V gene lookup returns CDR1 GTSNPN and CDR2 SVGIG (reference sequence). CDR3 nucleotide sequence: TGTGCCTGGAGAAGGACGGATAATTCACCCCTCCACTTT. Protein product: CAWRRTDNSPLHF.

This chain uses TRBV25-1 with TRBJ2-2, with a tentative D call TRBD1 (7 bases). CDR1 is MGHDK and CDR2 is SYGVNS in the germline V gene. The V end was cut by 3 bases, the J end by 0 bases, with 17 bases between. This CDR3 spans 18 amino acids. This CDR3 is CASSDHSGGNPNTGELFF. CDR3 in DNA: TGTGCCAGCAGTGACCATTCAGGGGGGAACCCGAACACCGGGGAGCTGTTTTTT.

This chain connects TRBV4-2 to TRBJ2-4, with 14 bases aligning to TRBD2. From germline, CDR1 is LGHNA and CDR2 YNFKEQ. This CDR3 has 15 amino acids. V shed 3 bases and J 6 bases; nucleotides not matched to a gene: 1. CDR3 sequence: CASSHGTSGGNIQYF. Here the CDR3 DNA reads TGTGCCAGCAGCCACGGGACTAGCGGGGGAAACATTCAGTACTTC.

The chain has TRBV10-3 and TRBJ2-3; TRBD1 is a possible D gene (6 bases). The CDR3 is 14 residues long. V was cut by 8 bases and J by 4 bases, with 16 bases left in between. In germline, CDR1 is ENHRY, CDR2 SYGVKD. CDR3 region: CAIGGLTGSDTQYF. The DNA of the CDR3 is TGTGCCATCGGTGGTTTAACAGGGTCAGATACGCAGTATTTT.

The chain uses TRBV18 and TRBJ2-7, with 10 positions matching TRBD1. Germline-derived CDR1 and CDR2 are KGHSH and LQKENI. Trimming removed 1 base from V and 5 bases from J; junction bases left unmatched: 11. This CDR3 has 17 residues. The CDR3 loop is CASSPLSTGTGADEQYF. CDR3 DNA: TGTGCCAGCTCACCACTGTCTACCGGGACAGGGGCTGACGAGCAGTACTTC.

This chain uses TRBV9 with TRBJ1-5, with 11 bases lining up with TRBD1. The CDR3 has 16 amino acids. The V gene end was trimmed by 4 bases and the J gene end by 2 bases; junction bases not matched to a gene: 5. Germline CDR1 and CDR2: SGDLS and YYNGEE. The CDR3 loop is CASSKGQGVGNQPQHF. For the CDR3, the DNA is TGTGCCAGCAGCAAGGGACAGGGGGTTGGCAATCAGCCCCAGCATTTT.

The chain employs TRBV28 and TRBJ1-1; D uncertain. Germline CDR1 MDHEN, CDR2 SYDVKM. The CDR3 consists of 16 residues. Trimming left V 5 bases short and J 1 base short, with 17 bases between. CDR3 DNA sequence: TGTGCCAGCAGTCCCCGCCTAGGACGGAGGAACACTGAAGCTTTCTTT. The encoded protein is CASSPRLGRRNTEAFF.

The chain uses TRBV5-6 and TRBJ2-7; TRBD1 aligns across 7 bases. Unmatched junction bases numbered 5, after V lost 3 bases and J lost 5 bases. Germline CDR1 is SGHDT and CDR2 is YYEEEE. The CDR3 consists of 13 residues. CDR3 bases: TGTGCCAGCAGCTACAGGGGTCACCACGAGCAGTACTTC. As protein: CASSYRGHHEQYF. The whole variable domain, filled in from reference TRBV5-6 and TRBJ2-7, reads DAGVTQSPTHLIKTRGQQVTLRCSPKSGHDTVSWYQQALGQGPQFIFQYYEEEERQRGNFPDRFSGHQFPNYSSELNVNALLLGDSALYLCASSYRGHHEQYFGPGTRLTVT.

This chain joins TRBV5-1 and TRBJ1-1, with D tentatively TRBD1 (5 bases). Germline V gene lookup returns CDR1 SGHRS and CDR2 YFSETQ. The V end lost 0 bases, the J end lost 1 base, and 10 bases lay between the germline ends. This CDR3 comprises 15 residues. The CDR3 bases are TGCGCCAGCAGCTTGGAGATGGGACCGAACACTGAAGCTTTCTTT. Protein sequence: CASSLEMGPNTEAFF.